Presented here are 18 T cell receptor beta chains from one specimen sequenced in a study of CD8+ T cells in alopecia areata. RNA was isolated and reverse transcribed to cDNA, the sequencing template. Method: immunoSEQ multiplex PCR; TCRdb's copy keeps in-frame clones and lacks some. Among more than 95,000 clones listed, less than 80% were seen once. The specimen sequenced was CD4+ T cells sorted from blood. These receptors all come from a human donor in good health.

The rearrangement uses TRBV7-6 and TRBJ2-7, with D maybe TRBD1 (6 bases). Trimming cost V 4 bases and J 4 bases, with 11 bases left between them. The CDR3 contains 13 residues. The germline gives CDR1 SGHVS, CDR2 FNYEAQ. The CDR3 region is CASSSPQGYEQYF. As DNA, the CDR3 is TGTGCCAGCAGCTCCCCACAGGGATACGAGCAGTACTTC.

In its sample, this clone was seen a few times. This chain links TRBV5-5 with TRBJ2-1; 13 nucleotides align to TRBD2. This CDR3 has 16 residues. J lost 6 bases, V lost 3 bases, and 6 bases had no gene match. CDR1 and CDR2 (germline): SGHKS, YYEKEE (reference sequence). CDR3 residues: CASSYRTSGGSNEQFF. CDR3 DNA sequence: TGTGCCAGCAGCTATCGGACTAGCGGGGGTTCCAATGAGCAGTTCTTC.

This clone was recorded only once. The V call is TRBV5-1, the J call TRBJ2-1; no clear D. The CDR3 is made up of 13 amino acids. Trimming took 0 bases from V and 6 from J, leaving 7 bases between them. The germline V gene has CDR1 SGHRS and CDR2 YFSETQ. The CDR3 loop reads CASSLVSSNEQFF. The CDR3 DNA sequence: TGCGCCAGCAGCTTGGTCAGTTCCAATGAGCAGTTCTTC.

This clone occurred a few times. The CDR3 loop reads CASSPGGDQWPQHF. In DNA, the CDR3 is TGTGCCAGCAGTCCGGGGGGGGACCAATGGCCCCAGCATTTT. The chain has TRBV6-1 and TRBJ1-5, with D possibly matching TRBD1 (5 bases). Germline V gene lookup returns CDR1 MNHNS and CDR2 SASEGT. Trimming cost V 5 bases and J 9 bases, with 17 bases left between them. The CDR3 has 14 amino acids.

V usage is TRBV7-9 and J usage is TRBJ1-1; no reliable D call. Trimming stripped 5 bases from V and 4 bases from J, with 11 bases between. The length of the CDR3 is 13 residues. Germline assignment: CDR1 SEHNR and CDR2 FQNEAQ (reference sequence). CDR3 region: CASSKKDPTEAFF. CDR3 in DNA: TGTGCCAGCAGCAAGAAGGACCCCACTGAAGCTTTCTTT.

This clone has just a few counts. CDR3 in DNA: TGCGCCAGCAGCTTGGGAGGGAATCGGGAGACCCAGTACTTC. Translating it yields CASSLGGNRETQYF. This chain joins TRBV5-1 and TRBJ2-5, with D tentatively TRBD2 (5 bases). CDR1 is SGHRS and CDR2 is YFSETQ in the germline V gene. The CDR3 contains 14 residues. V was cut by 0 bases and J by 5 bases, with 11 bases left in between. Looking up the rest from reference TRBV5-1 and TRBJ2-5 gives the full variable domain: KAGVTQTPRYLIKTRGQQVTLSCSPISGHRSVSWYQQTPGQGLQFLFEYFSETQRNKGNFPGRFSGRQFSNSRSEMNVSTLELGDSALYLCASSLGGNRETQYFGPGTRLLVL.

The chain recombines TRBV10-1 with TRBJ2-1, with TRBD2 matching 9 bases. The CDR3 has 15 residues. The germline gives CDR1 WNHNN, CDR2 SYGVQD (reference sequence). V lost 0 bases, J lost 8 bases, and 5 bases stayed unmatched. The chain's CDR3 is CASSESGTSLDEQFF. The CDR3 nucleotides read TGCGCCAGCAGTGAGTCAGGGACTAGCCTGGATGAGCAGTTCTTC.

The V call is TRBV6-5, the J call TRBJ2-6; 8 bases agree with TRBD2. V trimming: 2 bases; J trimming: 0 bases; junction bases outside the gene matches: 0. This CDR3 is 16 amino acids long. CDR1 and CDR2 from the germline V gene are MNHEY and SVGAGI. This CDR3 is CASSYRGGSGANVLTF. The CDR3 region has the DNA TGTGCCAGCAGTTACCGGGGGGGCTCTGGGGCCAACGTCCTGACTTTC.

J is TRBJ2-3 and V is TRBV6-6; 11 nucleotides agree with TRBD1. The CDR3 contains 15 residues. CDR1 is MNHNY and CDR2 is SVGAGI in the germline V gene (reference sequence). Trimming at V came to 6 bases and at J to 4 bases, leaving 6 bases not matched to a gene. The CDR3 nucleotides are TGTGCCAGCAGCGACGCGGGACAGGGGGCAGATACGCAGTATTTT. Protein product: CASSDAGQGADTQYF.

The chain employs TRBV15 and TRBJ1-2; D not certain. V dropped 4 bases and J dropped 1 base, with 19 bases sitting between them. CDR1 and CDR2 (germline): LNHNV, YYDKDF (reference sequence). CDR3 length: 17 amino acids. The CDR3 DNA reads TGTGCCACCAGCACCCTAGTATCCCAGGTCCTTAACTATGGCTACACCTTC. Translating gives CATSTLVSQVLNYGYTF.

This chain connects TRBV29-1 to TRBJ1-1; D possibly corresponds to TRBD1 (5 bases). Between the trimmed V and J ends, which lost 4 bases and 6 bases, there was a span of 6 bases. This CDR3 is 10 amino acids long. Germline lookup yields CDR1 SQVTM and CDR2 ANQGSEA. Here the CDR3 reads CSVVGPEAFF. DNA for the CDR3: TGCAGCGTTGTGGGGCCTGAAGCTTTCTTT.

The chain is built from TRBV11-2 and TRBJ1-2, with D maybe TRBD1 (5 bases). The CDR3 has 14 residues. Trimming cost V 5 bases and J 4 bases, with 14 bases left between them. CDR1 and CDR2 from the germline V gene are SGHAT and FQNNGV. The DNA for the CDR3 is TGTGCCAGCAGCGAGGGACCCACGAGCTATGGCTACACCTTC. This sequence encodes CASSEGPTSYGYTF. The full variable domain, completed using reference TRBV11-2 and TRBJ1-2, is EAGVAQSPRYKIIEKRQSVAFWCNPISGHATLYWYQQILGQGPKLLIQFQNNGVVDDSQLPKDRFSAERLKGVDSTLKIQPAKLEDSAVYLCASSEGPTSYGYTFGSGTRLTVV.

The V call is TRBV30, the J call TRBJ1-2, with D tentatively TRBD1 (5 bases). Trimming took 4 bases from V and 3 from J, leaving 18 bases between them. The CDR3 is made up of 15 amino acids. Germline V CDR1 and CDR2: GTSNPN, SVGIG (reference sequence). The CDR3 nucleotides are TGTGCCTGGATGCTAAGGGGACGGGTTGACTATGGCTACACCTTC. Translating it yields CAWMLRGRVDYGYTF.

CDR3 sequence: CSGLSGTDTQYF. The CDR3 DNA sequence: TGCAGCGGTTTGTCTGGCACAGATACGCAGTATTTT. The genes are TRBV29-1 and TRBJ2-3, with D hard to call. V was cut by 7 bases and J by 1 base, with 9 bases left in between. In germline, CDR1 is SQVTM, CDR2 ANQGSEA. This CDR3 contains 12 residues.

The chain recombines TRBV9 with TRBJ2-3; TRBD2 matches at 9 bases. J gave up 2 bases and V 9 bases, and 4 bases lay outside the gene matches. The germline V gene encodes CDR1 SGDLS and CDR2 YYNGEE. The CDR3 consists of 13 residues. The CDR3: CATASGDTDTQYF. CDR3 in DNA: TGTGCCACAGCTAGCGGGGACACAGATACGCAGTATTTT. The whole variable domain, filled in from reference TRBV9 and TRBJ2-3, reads DSGVTQTPKHLITATGQRVTLRCSPRSGDLSVYWYQQSLDQGLQFLIQYYNGEERAKGNILERFSAQQFPDLHSELNLSSLELGDSALYFCATASGDTDTQYFGPGTRLTVL.

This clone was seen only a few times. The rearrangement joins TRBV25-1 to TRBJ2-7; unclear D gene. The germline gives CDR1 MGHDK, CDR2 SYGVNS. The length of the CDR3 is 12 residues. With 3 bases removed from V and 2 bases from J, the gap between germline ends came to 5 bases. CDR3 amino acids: CASSEWTYEQYF. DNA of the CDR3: TGTGCCAGCAGTGAGTGGACCTACGAGCAGTACTTC.

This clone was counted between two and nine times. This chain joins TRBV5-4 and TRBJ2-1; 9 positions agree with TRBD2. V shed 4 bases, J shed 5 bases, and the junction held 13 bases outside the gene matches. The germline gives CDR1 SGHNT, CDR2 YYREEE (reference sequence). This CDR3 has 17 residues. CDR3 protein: CASSPAGPAGGHNEQFF. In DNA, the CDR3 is TGTGCCAGCAGCCCGGCTGGGCCAGCGGGGGGCCACAATGAGCAGTTCTTC.

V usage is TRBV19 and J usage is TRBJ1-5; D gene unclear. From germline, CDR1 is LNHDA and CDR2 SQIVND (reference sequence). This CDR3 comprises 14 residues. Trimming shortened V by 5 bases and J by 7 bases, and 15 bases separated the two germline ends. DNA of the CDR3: TGTGCCAGTAGTTCACGGGAACAGACCCAGCCCCAGCATTTT. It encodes CASSSREQTQPQHF. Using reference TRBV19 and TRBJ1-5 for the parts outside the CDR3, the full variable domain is DGGITQSPKYLFRKEGQNVTLSCEQNLNHDAMYWYRQDPGQGLRLIYYSQIVNDFQKGDIAEGYSVSREKKESFPLTVTSAQKNPTAFYLCASSSREQTQPQHFGDGTRLSIL.